Detailed here is one TCR beta chain. The antigen is undetermined. The sample comes from a study of OX40 agonist ivuxolimab in advanced cancers. Whole-study context: Hepatocellular carcinoma, melanoma, renal cell or head and neck cancer occurred in dose-escalation patients.

TCRdb's copy holds only in-frame clones and misses some; the assay was immunoSEQ multiplex PCR. The sample holds 65,000 to 80,000 clones, around nine tenths seen once. Study results and limitations: In the 0.1-3.0 mg/kg groups, partial responders showed among the lowest expansion. CD4+ and CD8+ blood T cells expanded clonally by week 6 at 0.1 to 3.0 mg/kg. Compared with CD4+, CD8+ T cells on average had more expanded clones.

The CDR3 is made up of 18 amino acids. Germline CDR1 SGHAT, CDR2 FQNNGV. Trimming left V 3 bases short and J 0 bases short, with 21 bases between. The material sequenced was CD4+ or CD8+ T cells sorted from blood, taken in a trial of the OX40 agonist ivuxolimab. This clonotype was sampled from an adult with an advanced solid tumor such as melanoma, head and neck, liver or kidney cancer. The chain links TRBV11-2 to TRBJ2-7; the D is unclear. CDR3 in amino acids: CASSFSGWFSGNSYEQYF. In nucleotides, the CDR3 is TGTGCCAGCAGCTTTTCTGGCTGGTTTTCAGGAAACTCCTACGAGCAGTACTTC.